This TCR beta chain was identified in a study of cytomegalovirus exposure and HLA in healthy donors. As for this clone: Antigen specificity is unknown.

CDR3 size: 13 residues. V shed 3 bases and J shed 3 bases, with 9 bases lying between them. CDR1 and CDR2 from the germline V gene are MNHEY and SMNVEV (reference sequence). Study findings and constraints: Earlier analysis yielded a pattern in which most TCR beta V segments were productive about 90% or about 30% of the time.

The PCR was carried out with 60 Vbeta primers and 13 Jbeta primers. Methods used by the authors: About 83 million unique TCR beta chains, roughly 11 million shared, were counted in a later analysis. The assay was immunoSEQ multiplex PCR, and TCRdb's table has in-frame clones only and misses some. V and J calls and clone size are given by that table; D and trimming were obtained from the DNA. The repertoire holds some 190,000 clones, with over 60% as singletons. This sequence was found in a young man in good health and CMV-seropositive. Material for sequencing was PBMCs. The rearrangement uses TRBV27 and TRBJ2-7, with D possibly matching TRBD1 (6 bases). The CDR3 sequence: CASSFDRRYEQYF. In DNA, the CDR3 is TGTGCCAGCAGTTTCGACAGGCGCTACGAGCAGTACTTC.